The clone carrying this T cell receptor beta chain was found a few times. The record originates from a study of shared clonotypes between healthy human individuals. Measured with immunoSEQ multiplex PCR; TCRdb has only the in-frame clones, and not every one. The table shows about 120,000 clones, with around 68% occurring only once. The specimen sequenced was memory CD8+ T cells sorted from blood. Subset in this sample: CD45RO+ cells pooled with CCR7-negative TemRA cells. The clonotype was recovered from a woman aged 25 to 45 in good health.

CDR3 coding DNA: TGCGCCAGCAGCTTGAATCCTGGACCCTACAATGAGCAGTTCTTC. Amino acid sequence: CASSLNPGPYNEQFF. J is TRBJ2-1 and V is TRBV5-1; D unclear. With 1 base removed from V and 2 bases from J, the gap between germline ends came to 10 bases. The CDR3 runs to 15 residues. Germline CDR1 is SGHRS and CDR2 is YFSETQ.